This T cell receptor beta chain was sequenced in a study of T cells in Graves' hyperthyroidism and ophthalmopathy. The study left out patients who had uncontrolled infection, other autoimmune disease, pregnancy or lactation. 9 to 10 ml fresh peripheral blood yielded the PBMCs. TCR beta CDR3 regions were amplified from RNA. A first-round RT-PCR of the TCR CDR3 used the HTBI primer set. A single record per CDR3 protein comes from TCRdb applying MiXCR to the multiplex PCR reads. The profile covers 500,000 to 550,000 distinct CDR3 sequences, with approximately 20% appearing a single time and approximately 48% taken by the ten largest. This clonotype showed up many times. What it binds is not known. Study-level results: In blood, most of the thyroid clonotypes expanded above 0.001 were also present.

The sequenced sample consisted of blood. The source is a man aged 40-49 years with Graves' ophthalmopathy.

The CDR3 loop is CASSLQGMAEAFF. CDR3 DNA: TGCGCCAGCAGCTTACAGGGTATGGCTGAAGCTTTCTTT. The chain has TRBV5-1 and TRBJ1-1; a weak D match, TRBD1 (6 bases). The V gene's germline CDR1 is SGHRS and CDR2 YFSETQ. The V end lost 2 bases, the J end lost 6 bases, and 11 bases lay between the germline ends. The CDR3 runs 13 residues.